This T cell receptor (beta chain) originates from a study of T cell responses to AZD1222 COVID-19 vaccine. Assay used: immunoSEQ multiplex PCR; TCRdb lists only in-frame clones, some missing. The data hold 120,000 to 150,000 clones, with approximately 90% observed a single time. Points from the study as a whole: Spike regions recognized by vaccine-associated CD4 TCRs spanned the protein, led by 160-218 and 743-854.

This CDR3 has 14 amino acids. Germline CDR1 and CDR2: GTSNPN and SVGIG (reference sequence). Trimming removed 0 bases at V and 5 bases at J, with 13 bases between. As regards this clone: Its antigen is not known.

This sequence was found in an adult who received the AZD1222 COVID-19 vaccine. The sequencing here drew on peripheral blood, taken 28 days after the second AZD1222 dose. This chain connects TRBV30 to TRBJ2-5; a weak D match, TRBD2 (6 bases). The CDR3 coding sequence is TGTGCCTGGAGTGTTGGAGGGGAGAGGGAGACCCAGTACTTC. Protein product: CAWSVGGERETQYF.